The 3 T cell receptor beta chains below all came from one sample that was sequenced in a study of cytomegalovirus exposure and HLA in healthy donors. Profiled with immunoSEQ multiplex PCR; TCRdb holds only in-frame clones, not every one. The sample includes 150,000 to 200,000 clones, approximately 84% of them seen just once. Sequencing input: PBMCs. The receptors originated from a young woman in good health and CMV-seropositive.

The DNA for the CDR3 is TGTGCCATCACTAACCGGGGGGGCTCCTACAATGAGCAGTTCTTC. Translating gives CAITNRGGSYNEQFF. The chain joins TRBV10-3 to TRBJ2-1; 8 bases are shared with TRBD2. The V gene's germline CDR1 is ENHRY and CDR2 SYGVKD. J was trimmed by 0 bases and V by 7 bases; bases with no gene match: 5. This CDR3 is 15 amino acids long.

This chain joins TRBV7-3 and TRBJ2-1; possible D gene TRBD2, 6 bases. From germline, CDR1 is SGHTA and CDR2 FQGTGA. The CDR3 has 16 amino acids. V was cut by 4 bases and J by 0 bases, with 13 bases left in between. The CDR3 is CASSSSLLASYNEQFF. CDR3 coding DNA: TGTGCCAGCAGCTCATCCTTACTAGCCTCCTACAATGAGCAGTTCTTC.

The gene calls are TRBV29-1 and TRBJ1-5; 7 nucleotides agree with TRBD1. There are 15 residues in the CDR3. Trimming took 0 bases from V and 6 from J; bases not matched to a gene: 8. Germline lookup yields CDR1 SQVTM and CDR2 ANQGSEA. CDR3 bases: TGCAGCGTTGAAGAAGGGGCACAGGGGAGTCAGCCCCAGCATTTT. This encodes CSVEEGAQGSQPQHF.